This paragraph covers one T cell receptor beta chain sequence. The data were obtained in a study of CD8+CD57+ T cells in acquired aplastic anemia. Across the whole study: The study obtained an average of around 3.1 ug of DNA from sorted CD4+ and CD8+ cells.

Genomic DNA was employed as the template in profiling TCR beta VDJ and CDR3. TCRdb fed the reads into MiXCR, producing one record per CDR3 protein. The sample has roughly 180,000 distinct CDR3 sequences; 45% to 50% are singletons. Germline lookup yields CDR1 ENHRY and CDR2 SYGVKD. There are 13 residues in the CDR3. Trimming at V came to 6 bases and at J to 3 bases, leaving 4 bases not matched to a gene. The sequencing input was sorted CD4+, CD8+, or CD8+CD57+ T cells (not recorded which) from PBMCs. The chain is built from TRBV10-3 and TRBJ2-5; 7 bases agree with TRBD1. This clonotype was sampled from a human donor in good health. The chain's CDR3 is CAISLTGKETQYF. DNA of the CDR3: TGTGCCATCAGCCTGACAGGGAAAGAGACCCAGTACTTC.